Sequencing of this TCR beta chain was carried out in a study of human T cells and chemical hapten exposure (dated by TCRdb to the early 2020s). In terms of the full investigation: For sensitization, 2% DPC in acetone was applied to a roughly 2 cm by roughly 2 cm area of upper inner arm skin. Throughout the study period of around 25 weeks, patients also received therapeutic DPC doses to the scalp every week. Patch tests used Finn chambers with 0.01% DPC on the upper back, scored after 6 days by International Contact Dermatitis Research Group standards. Most of the patients in the cohort were female, and the cohort covered alopecia areata with under or over 50% scalp involvement, alopecia totalis and alopecia universalis. Libraries were pooled for sequencing, and per-sample TCR yields varied mainly because of small differences in library volumes within the pool. The study tracked peripheral blood TCR repertoire changes in vivo during primary and secondary sensitization to the hapten diphenylcyclopropenone (DPC) in alopecia patients. Blood was sampled from patients pre-sensitization (week 0) and at 2, 6 and about 24 weeks after DPC sensitization. For TCR sequencing, blood came from 25 to 35 alopecia patients at anywhere from one to four time points (pre-sensitization, 2, 6 and 24 weeks).

The time point label here, explained by the study, means: pre-sensitization, week 0. What this sample's treatment or condition label stands for: therapeutic diphenylcyclopropenone sensitization with weekly scalp DPC. At each patch-test visit, blood was drawn before the patch test was applied. Eligible patients were aged 18 to 70, diagnosed with alopecia, deemed suitable for DPC therapy, and excluded if pregnant. Unfractionated whole blood was collected in Tempus Blood RNA tubes, and total RNA was extracted from that blood. At the junction V is shortened by 4 bases and J by 3 bases, with 4 bases in between. From cysteine to phenylalanine, the CDR3 is 12 amino acids long. Here the CDR3 DNA is all that survives: 36 bases in frame from base 1. CDR1 and CDR2, per the germline V gene, are SGHDN and FVKESK. This clonotype was recorded many times. Its binding antigen is unknown. It has no much larger one-base neighbor in the sample; base qualities were not kept.

Summary of the overall study and its limitations: Significantly more large CDR3 similarity clusters were formed by expanded TCRs than by pre-sensitization or healthy control sets, consistent with antigen-driven responses. The number of PT1 expanded TCRs positively correlated with patch test score, significant at thresholds 8, 16 and 32 but not 4. Repeated subsampling changed both the strength of the expansion versus patch-test correlation and the threshold at which that correlation became significant. Alopecia, a presumed autoimmune disease, was present in all patients, so the immune response of the patients might differ from that of healthy individuals. The number of TCRs above 1 in 1000 frequency did not change with DPC sensitization; there was no evidence of global repertoire structure alterations.

The library was produced with RACE. The sequencer listed for this sample is NextSeq 500. During library preparation, unique molecular identifiers were attached to individual cDNA molecules so that TCRs could be counted in a quantitative, reproducible way. Each blood RNA sample was used to sequence both TCR alpha and TCR beta chains. The original pipeline was this. Samples had a median of 95,638 TCRs, with a range from roughly 20,000 to 690,600. The Decombinator software suite was used to annotate V, J and CDR3 in the TCR reads. For PS versus PT1 abundance plots, all samples were subsampled to the same number of TCRs (28,000). Expanded TCRs were defined as absent before sensitization and observed at least eight times at the 2-week time point. TCRdb handled the public reads itself, with Q25 trimming in fastp and clone calling in MiXCR, and kept productive beta chains. Each record represents a unique CDR3 protein, reported with the most common genes and DNA among its rows. These V and J calls rely on TCRdb rather than the paper's analysis. Present in this sample are 99,000 or so distinct CDR3 sequences, about 10% of which were seen just once. Under 3.5% of the sample belongs to the ten largest clones.

Recombination connected TRBV14 to TRBJ2-1, with no confidently assigned D gene. This receptor was obtained from a woman in her fifties or sixties with alopecia areata. Some clones in this sample may be carry-over from other donors' samples. The specimen comprised whole blood, sampled in connection with sensitization to the hapten diphenylcyclopropenone (DPC). The DNA sequence is TGTGCCAGCAGCCTCAGCTACAATGAGCAGTTCTTC. This codes for CASSLSYNEQFF. Outside the CDR3, residues come from the reference TRBV14 and TRBJ2-1 proteins, so the full variable domain is: EAGVTQFPSHSVIEKGQTVTLRCDPISGHDNLYWYRRVMGKEIKFLLHFVKESKQDESGMPNNRFLAERTGGTYSTLKVQPAELEDSGVYFCASSLSYNEQFFGPGTRLTVL.